Below are 25 T cell receptor beta chains sequenced from a single sample in a study of blood T cell repertoires in COVID-19. Data came from immunoSEQ multiplex PCR; TCRdb stores just in-frame clones and leaves some out. The sample has 130,000 to 150,000 clones; roughly four fifths are singletons. Sequenced material: peripheral blood. Receptors originate from a human donor with acute or convalescent COVID-19. The donor label of this sample is uncertain.

This clone appeared a single time. This chain uses TRBV30 with TRBJ1-3; D gene uncertain. The germline V and J ends were trimmed by 5 bases and 6 bases, with 14 bases remaining between them. Germline V lookup: CDR1 GTSNPN, CDR2 SVGIG (reference sequence). The CDR3 is 13 amino acids. The CDR3 DNA sequence: TGTGCCTGGGCCTCCGGAGGAGCAAACACCATATATTTT. It encodes CAWASGGANTIYF.

The chain carries TRBV4-1 and TRBJ1-5; 8 nucleotides match TRBD1. Germline-derived CDR1 and CDR2 are MGHRA and YSYEKL. After removal of 5 bases from V and 6 bases from J, the junction contained 9 bases not matched to a gene. This CDR3 comprises 15 residues. CDR3 sequence: CASSLQGGGSQPQHF. The CDR3, as DNA: TGCGCCAGCAGCTTACAGGGGGGGGGCAGTCAGCCCCAGCATTTT.

This chain connects TRBV4-1 to TRBJ2-7, with D perhaps matching TRBD2 (6 bases). V was cut by 4 bases and J by 3 bases, with 10 bases left in between. Germline-derived CDR1 and CDR2 are MGHRA and YSYEKL. The CDR3 consists of 13 residues. In nucleotides, the CDR3 is TGCGCCAGCAGCCCTCAGGACTACTACGAGCAGTACTTC. Encoded protein: CASSPQDYYEQYF.

The rearrangement joins TRBV12-3 or TRBV12-4 to TRBJ2-1, with D perhaps TRBD1 (6 bases). V gave up 6 bases and J gave up 6 bases, with 12 bases separating them. This CDR3 spans 13 amino acids. The CDR3 is CASSSGTFNEQFF. For the CDR3, the DNA is TGTGCCAGCAGCTCCGGGACATTCAATGAGCAGTTCTTC.

V and J are TRBV28 and TRBJ1-1, with 10 bases matching TRBD1. V trimming: 8 bases; J trimming: 8 bases; junction bases outside the gene matches: 8. The CDR3 is 13 amino acids. Germline V gene sequence: CDR1 MDHEN, CDR2 SYDVKM. The CDR3 sequence is CASHSRDRGEAFF. For the CDR3, the DNA is TGTGCCAGCCATTCCCGGGACAGGGGAGAAGCTTTCTTT.

In its sample, this clone was seen a few times. The same CDR3 can be traced to other DNA sequences in this sample. The chain links TRBV3-1 (or the pseudogene TRBV3-2) to TRBJ1-5, with 8 bases aligning to TRBD1. V lost 4 bases, J lost 4 bases, and 0 bases stayed unmatched. CDR1 is LGHDT and CDR2 is YNNKEL in the germline V gene (reference sequence). The CDR3 is made up of 13 amino acids. DNA for the CDR3: TGTGCCAGCAGCCGACAGGGGAATCAGCCCCAGCATTTT. It encodes CASSRQGNQPQHF.

V usage is TRBV19 and J usage is TRBJ2-1, with D perhaps TRBD2 (6 bases). The CDR3 consists of 11 residues. The germline V gene encodes CDR1 LNHDA and CDR2 SQIVND (reference sequence). Trimming left V 6 bases short and J 14 bases short, with 14 bases between. CDR3 nucleotides: TGTGCCAGTAGCGGGGGACCCGGAAAGTTCTTC. Translation: CASSGGPGKFF.

The CDR3 is CASSTTAGVYNEQFF. DNA of the CDR3: TGCGCCAGCAGCACGACGGCGGGGGTCTACAATGAGCAGTTCTTC. V gene TRBV5-1 combines with J gene TRBJ2-1; 7 nucleotides line up with TRBD2. This CDR3 comprises 15 residues. Germline V gives CDR1 SGHRS, CDR2 YFSETQ. Losses at the gene ends were 4 bases for V and 3 bases for J; bases not matched to a gene: 7.

This clone was counted between two and nine times. The chain joins TRBV19 to TRBJ1-2; D unresolved. The CDR3 sequence is 15 residues long. V was trimmed by 3 bases and J by 2 bases, leaving 13 bases between them. The germline CDR1 and CDR2 sequences are LNHDA and SQIVND (reference sequence). Here the CDR3 DNA reads TGTGCCAGTAGTATTAAGTCAGGTACAAACTATGGCTACACCTTC. It specifies CASSIKSGTNYGYTF.

The genes are TRBV7-6 and TRBJ1-2; TRBD1 is a possible D gene (5 bases). Germline V CDR1 and CDR2: SGHVS, FNYEAQ. CDR3 length: 9 residues. V was shortened by 5 bases and J by 13 bases, with 8 bases between the two germline ends. CDR3 bases: TGTGCCAGCAGCCGGAGGGGCACCTTC. Translating gives CASSRRGTF.

J is TRBJ2-7 and V is TRBV6-5; the match to TRBD2 covers 7 bases. CDR3 length: 12 amino acids. The germline gives CDR1 MNHEY, CDR2 SVGAGI. V trimming: 7 bases; J trimming: 3 bases; junction bases outside the gene matches: 3. The CDR3 is CASTTGGYEQYV. The CDR3 DNA reads TGTGCCAGCACGACGGGAGGCTACGAGCAGTACGTC.

V and J are TRBV4-1 and TRBJ1-1; the match to TRBD1 covers 8 bases. The CDR3 loop spans 15 amino acids. The junction had 5 bases not matched to a gene; V was cut back by 0 bases and J by 5 bases. CDR1 MGHRA and CDR2 YSYEKL come from the germline V gene. For the CDR3, the DNA is TGCGCCAGCAGCCAAGAGGACAGGGCAAGGACTGAAGCTTTCTTT. It yields the protein CASSQEDRARTEAFF.

The chain carries TRBV5-1 and TRBJ2-2; 10 positions match TRBD1. The V and J ends lost 0 bases and 4 bases, in that order; junction bases with no gene match: 3. Per germline, CDR1 SGHRS and CDR2 YFSETQ. The CDR3 has 16 residues. CDR3 in amino acids: CASSLETGGITGELFF. The CDR3 region has the DNA TGCGCCAGCAGCTTGGAGACAGGGGGCATCACCGGGGAGCTGTTTTTT.

This chain links TRBV5-1 with TRBJ2-6; no clear D. The CDR3 sequence is 16 residues long. Germline CDR1 is SGHRS and CDR2 is YFSETQ. Between the trimmed V and J ends, which lost 0 bases and 0 bases, there was a span of 7 bases. CDR3 nucleotides: TGCGCCAGCAGCTTGGAACAGTCCTCTGGGGCCAACGTCCTGACTTTC. Amino acids: CASSLEQSSGANVLTF.

This rearrangement joins TRBV19 to TRBJ1-4, with D perhaps matching TRBD1 (6 bases). V lost 5 bases and J lost 0, with 16 bases in between. CDR1 and CDR2 from the germline V gene are LNHDA and SQIVND (reference sequence). This CDR3 has 17 amino acids. CDR3 DNA: TGTGCCAGTAGTTTTACGGACAGCCTGGCAACTAATGAAAAACTGTTTTTT. Translated, it gives CASSFTDSLATNEKLFF.

CDR3 region: CASSLTELDYGYTF. CDR3 in DNA: TGTGCCAGCAGCTTGACCGAGCTTGACTATGGCTACACCTTC. J is TRBJ1-2 and V is TRBV5-5; unclear D gene. Trimming cost V 1 base and J 3 bases, with 10 bases left between them. The CDR3 is 14 amino acids. Germline V gives CDR1 SGHKS, CDR2 YYEKEE (reference sequence).

The rearrangement joins TRBV7-9 to TRBJ1-2; D is uncertain. Germline V gives CDR1 SEHNR, CDR2 FQNEAQ (reference sequence). The CDR3 runs to 14 residues. V lost 6 bases and J lost 4, with 15 bases in between. CDR3 sequence (DNA): TGTGCCAGCAGGGCCGACCAGGCGTTCTATGGCTACACCTTC. Its protein is CASRADQAFYGYTF.

The chain joins TRBV27 to TRBJ2-1, with D tentatively TRBD2 (6 bases). The germline V gene has CDR1 MNHEY and CDR2 SMNVEV (reference sequence). The CDR3 extends over 16 amino acids. V dropped 1 base and J dropped 0 bases, with 10 bases sitting between them. As DNA, the CDR3 is TGTGCCAGCAGTTTATACGGAGGGTTCTCCTACAATGAGCAGTTCTTC. Encoded protein: CASSLYGGFSYNEQFF.

This clone was seen more than once but under ten times. The chain carries TRBV5-4 and TRBJ1-6, with TRBD1 identical over 9 bases. V shed 3 bases, J shed 4 bases, and the junction held 5 bases outside the gene matches. In germline, CDR1 is SGHNT, CDR2 YYREEE (reference sequence). The CDR3 has 16 residues. Here the CDR3 DNA reads TGTGCCAGCAGCTCAGGACAGGGGAGGTATAATTCACCCCTCCACTTT. Its protein is CASSSGQGRYNSPLHF.

This clone is a singleton in its sample. The chain uses TRBV14 and TRBJ2-7; D uncertain. Looked up from germline, CDR1 is SGHDN and CDR2 is FVKESK. This CDR3 contains 11 residues. Trimming took off 5 bases at V and 3 bases at J, with 5 bases between the two ends. The CDR3 bases are TGTGCCAGCAGCTCTTACTACGAGCAGTACGTC. It yields the protein CASSSYYEQYV.

The CDR3: CASSEVGSLNTEAFF. The CDR3 nucleotides read TGTGCCAGCAGTGAAGTGGGCAGCCTGAACACTGAAGCTTTCTTT. This rearrangement joins TRBV2 to TRBJ1-1; D unclear. The V gene lost 1 base and the J gene lost 0 bases, with 9 bases spanning the gap. Germline loops: CDR1 SNHLY, CDR2 FYNNEI. This CDR3 region has 15 residues. Full variable domain (remainder filled in from reference TRBV2 and TRBJ1-1): EPEVTQTPSHQVTQMGQEVILRCVPISNHLYFYWYRQILGQKVEFLVSFYNNEISEKSEIFDDQFSVERPDGSNFTLKIRSTKLEDSAMYFCASSEVGSLNTEAFFGQGTRLTVV.

The J gene is TRBJ1-1, the V gene TRBV5-5, with a weak D call TRBD1 (6 bases). Trimming took off 0 bases at V and 2 bases at J, with 11 bases between the two ends. The germline CDR1 and CDR2 sequences are SGHKS and YYEKEE (reference sequence). The CDR3 has 15 residues. CDR3 protein: CASSLGGQLNTEAFF. In DNA, the CDR3 is TGTGCCAGCAGCTTGGGAGGACAGTTAAACACTGAAGCTTTCTTT.

The chain recombines TRBV30 with TRBJ1-1; perhaps TRBD1 as D (5 bases). The ends were cut back, 0 bases at V and 7 bases at J, with 15 bases in the middle. This CDR3 comprises 14 residues. The germline CDR1 and CDR2 sequences are GTSNPN and SVGIG (reference sequence). CDR3 DNA sequence: TGTGCCTGGAGTGTAAGGAGGGCTGGGGGTGAAGCTTTCTTT. Protein: CAWSVRRAGGEAFF.

V is TRBV29-1 and J is TRBJ2-1; 12 bases match TRBD2. The V gene's germline CDR1 is SQVTM and CDR2 ANQGSEA. This CDR3 has 18 amino acids. V shed 4 bases, J shed 5 bases, and the junction held 15 bases outside the gene matches. This CDR3 is CSVGPGLAGRQTDNEQFF. The CDR3 DNA sequence: TGCAGCGTTGGCCCCGGACTAGCGGGGAGGCAGACCGACAATGAGCAGTTCTTC.

The chain is built from TRBV3-1 (or the pseudogene TRBV3-2) and TRBJ1-1; TRBD1 agrees at 8 bases. The germline V gene encodes CDR1 LGHDT and CDR2 YNNKEL (reference sequence). V shed 6 bases, J shed 4 bases, and the junction held 4 bases outside the gene matches. The CDR3 is 13 residues long. The CDR3, as DNA: TGTGCCAGCAGGCTACAGGGGGGCACTGAAGCTTTCTTT. Its protein product is CASRLQGGTEAFF.